This T cell receptor beta chain was sequenced for a study of T-cell reconstitution after alpha-beta-depleted transplantation in children (dated by TCRdb to about 2016). Describing the broader study: The study quantitatively tracked T-cell immune reconstitution after TCRalphabeta/CD19-depleted allogeneic hematopoietic cell transplantation in children using TCR repertoire profiling.

This clonotype has more than one count but fewer than ten. The antigen it recognizes is unknown. No much larger clonotype is one base removed from it; base qualities were not supplied. CDR1 and CDR2, per the germline V gene, are MDHEN and SYDVKM. The CDR3 sequence holds 15 residues, the cysteine and phenylalanine included. Just CDR3 DNA is preserved here, 45 bases in frame from base 1. V is cut by 6 bases and J by 8 bases, and the space between the germline ends is 20 bases. The library came from PCR. These reads were obtained on an Illumina HiSeq 2500. Molecular barcoding was employed in the preparation of TCR libraries, with unique molecular identifiers being used to normalize TCRbeta repertoire quantification. Through fastp at Q25 and MiXCR, TCRdb rebuilt clones from the public reads, retaining in-frame beta chains. Rows matching on CDR3 protein sequence are summarized as one entry with the most common DNA and genes. Across this sample there are some 200,000 distinct CDR3 sequences, with around 9.7% seen only once. The ten top clones hold 5.1% of the sample.

The V gene is TRBV28 and the J gene is TRBJ2-1, with the D gene possibly TRBD1 or TRBD2, each one fitting 6 bases. The material was PBMCs from the stem cell graft donor, obtained from the stem cell graft. This sequence was found in a human donor who donated a stem cell graft to a child with SCID. The base sequence is TGTGCCAGCAGCCCCTGGGGGGACAAGGGTTATGAGCAGTTCTTC. Its translation reads: CASSPWGDKGYEQFF.